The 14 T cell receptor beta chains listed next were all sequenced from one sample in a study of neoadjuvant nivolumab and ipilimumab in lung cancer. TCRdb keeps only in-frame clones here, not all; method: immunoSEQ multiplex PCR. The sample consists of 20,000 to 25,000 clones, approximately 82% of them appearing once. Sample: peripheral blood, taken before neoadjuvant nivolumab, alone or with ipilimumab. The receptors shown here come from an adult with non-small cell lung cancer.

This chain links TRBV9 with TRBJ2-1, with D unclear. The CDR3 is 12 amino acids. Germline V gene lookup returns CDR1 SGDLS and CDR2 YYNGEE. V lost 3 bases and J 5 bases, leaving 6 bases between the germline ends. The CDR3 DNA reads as TGTGCCAGCAGCGCCAATAACAATGAGCAGTTCTTC. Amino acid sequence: CASSANNNEQFF.

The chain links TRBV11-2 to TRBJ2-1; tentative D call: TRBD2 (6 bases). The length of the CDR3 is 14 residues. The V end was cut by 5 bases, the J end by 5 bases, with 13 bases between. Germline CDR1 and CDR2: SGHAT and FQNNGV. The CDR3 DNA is TGTGCCAGCAGCGCATTACTAGCTAACAATGAGCAGTTCTTC. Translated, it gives CASSALLANNEQFF. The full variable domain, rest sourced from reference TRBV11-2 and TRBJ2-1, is EAGVAQSPRYKIIEKRQSVAFWCNPISGHATLYWYQQILGQGPKLLIQFQNNGVVDDSQLPKDRFSAERLKGVDSTLKIQPAKLEDSAVYLCASSALLANNEQFFGPGTRLTVL.

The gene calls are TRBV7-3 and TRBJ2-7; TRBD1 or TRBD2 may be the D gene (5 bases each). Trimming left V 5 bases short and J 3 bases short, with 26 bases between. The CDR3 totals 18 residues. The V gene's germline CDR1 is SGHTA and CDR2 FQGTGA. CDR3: CASSLLTRRNQGRYEQYF. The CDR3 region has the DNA TGTGCCAGCAGCCTTCTTACCCGACGTAACCAGGGACGCTACGAGCAGTACTTC. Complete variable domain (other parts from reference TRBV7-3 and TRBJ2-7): GAGVSQTPSNKVTEKGKYVELRCDPISGHTALYWYRQSLGQGPEFLIYFQGTGAADDSGLPNDRFFAVRPEGSVSTLKIQRTERGDSAVYLCASSLLTRRNQGRYEQYFGPGTRLTVT.

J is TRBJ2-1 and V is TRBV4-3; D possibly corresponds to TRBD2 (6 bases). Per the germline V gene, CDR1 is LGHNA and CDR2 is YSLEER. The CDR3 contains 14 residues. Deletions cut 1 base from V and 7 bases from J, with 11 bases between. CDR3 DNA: TGCGCCAGCAGCCAAGGGCGGGAATGGAATGAGCAGTTCTTC. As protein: CASSQGREWNEQFF.

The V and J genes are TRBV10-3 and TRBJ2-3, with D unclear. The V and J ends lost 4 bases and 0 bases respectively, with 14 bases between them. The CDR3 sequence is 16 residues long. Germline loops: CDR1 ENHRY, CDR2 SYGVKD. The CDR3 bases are TGTGCCATCAGTGTGGCAGCGTCAACTAGCACAGATACGCAGTATTTT. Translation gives CAISVAASTSTDTQYF.

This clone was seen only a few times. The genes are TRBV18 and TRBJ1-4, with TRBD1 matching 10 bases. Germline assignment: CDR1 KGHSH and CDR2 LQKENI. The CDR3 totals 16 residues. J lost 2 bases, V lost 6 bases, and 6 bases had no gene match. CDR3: CASSRGQGFTNEKLFF. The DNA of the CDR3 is TGTGCCAGCTCGCGGGGACAGGGGTTCACTAATGAAAAACTGTTTTTT.

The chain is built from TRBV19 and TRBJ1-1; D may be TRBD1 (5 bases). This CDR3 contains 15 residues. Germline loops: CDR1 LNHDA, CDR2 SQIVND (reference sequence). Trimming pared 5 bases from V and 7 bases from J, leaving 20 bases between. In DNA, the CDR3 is TGTGCCAGTAGTCCCAGGGATCTCCTGACAGTTGAAGCTTTCTTT. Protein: CASSPRDLLTVEAFF. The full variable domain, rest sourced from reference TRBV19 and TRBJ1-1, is DGGITQSPKYLFRKEGQNVTLSCEQNLNHDAMYWYRQDPGQGLRLIYYSQIVNDFQKGDIAEGYSVSREKKESFPLTVTSAQKNPTAFYLCASSPRDLLTVEAFFGQGTRLTVV.

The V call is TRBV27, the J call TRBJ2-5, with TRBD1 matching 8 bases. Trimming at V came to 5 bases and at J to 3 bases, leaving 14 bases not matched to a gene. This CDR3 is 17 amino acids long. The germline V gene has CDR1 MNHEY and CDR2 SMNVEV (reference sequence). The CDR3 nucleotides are TGTGCCAGCAGTCCTACCCCGGACAGGGTAGTAGAAGAGACCCAGTACTTC. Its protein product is CASSPTPDRVVEETQYF.

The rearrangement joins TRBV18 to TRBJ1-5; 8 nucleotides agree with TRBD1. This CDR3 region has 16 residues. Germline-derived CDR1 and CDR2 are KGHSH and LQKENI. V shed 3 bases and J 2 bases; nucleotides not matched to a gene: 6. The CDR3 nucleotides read TGTGCCAGCTCACCCACCACAGGGGGAGGCAATCAGCCCCAGCATTTT. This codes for CASSPTTGGGNQPQHF.

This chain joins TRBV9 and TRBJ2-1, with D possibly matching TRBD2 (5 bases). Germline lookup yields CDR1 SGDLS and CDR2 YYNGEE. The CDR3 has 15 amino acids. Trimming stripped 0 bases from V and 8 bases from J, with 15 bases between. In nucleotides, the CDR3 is TGTGCCAGCAGCGTAGGATGGGAGAACTTTCATGAGCAGTTCTTC. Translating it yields CASSVGWENFHEQFF.

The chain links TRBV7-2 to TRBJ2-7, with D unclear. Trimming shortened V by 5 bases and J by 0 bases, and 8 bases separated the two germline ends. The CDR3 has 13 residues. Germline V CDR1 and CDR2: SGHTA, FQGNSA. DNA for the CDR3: TGTGCCAGCAGCCCAAGTCCCTCCTACGAGCAGTACTTC. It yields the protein CASSPSPSYEQYF.

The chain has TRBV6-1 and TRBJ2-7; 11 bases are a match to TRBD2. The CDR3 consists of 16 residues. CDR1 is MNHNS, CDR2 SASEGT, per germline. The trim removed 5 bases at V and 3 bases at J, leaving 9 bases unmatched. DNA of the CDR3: TGTGCCAGCAGTCAAGGACCGCTAGCGGGAGGCTACGAGCAGTACTTC. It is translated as CASSQGPLAGGYEQYF.

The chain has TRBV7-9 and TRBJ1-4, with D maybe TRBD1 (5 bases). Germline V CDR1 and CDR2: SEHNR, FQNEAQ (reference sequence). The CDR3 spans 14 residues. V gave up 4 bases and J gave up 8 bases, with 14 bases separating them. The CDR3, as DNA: TGTGCCAGCAGCTCCGGGTTGGGGCGCGAAAAACTGTTTTTT. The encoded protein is CASSSGLGREKLFF.

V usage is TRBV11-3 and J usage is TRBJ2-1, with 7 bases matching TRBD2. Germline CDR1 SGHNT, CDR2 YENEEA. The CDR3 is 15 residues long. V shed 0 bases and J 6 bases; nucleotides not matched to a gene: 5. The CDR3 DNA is TGTGCCAGCAGCTTAGATCGGCGGGAGAGCAATGAGCAGTTCTTC. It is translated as CASSLDRRESNEQFF.